The clone carrying this TCR beta chain was seen a few times. The data were obtained in a study of chemoradiotherapy in HPV16-positive cancers. The CDR3 length is 13 residues. Per germline, CDR1 LNHNV and CDR2 YYDKDF (reference sequence). Deletions cut 5 bases from V and 5 bases from J, with 13 bases between. Method: immunoSEQ multiplex PCR; TCRdb's copy keeps in-frame clones and lacks some. The table lists thousands of clones, 75% to 85% of them singletons. The receptor's source is a human donor with HPV-associated anogenital cancer. The chain carries TRBV15 and TRBJ2-7; D perhaps matches TRBD1 (6 bases). Material: tumor tissue, obtained from a patient who underwent chemoradiotherapy. The CDR3 spells CATSSGAHDEQYF. CDR3 in DNA: TGTGCCACCAGCTCAGGGGCCCACGACGAGCAGTACTTC.